This T cell receptor (beta chain) comes out of a study of blood T cell repertoires in COVID-19. Study details: Specimens from acute and convalescent COVID-19 originated in the United States, Italy and Spain. In each case, the material was cDNA or gDNA derived from T cells, B-cell-depleted T cells, or PBMCs.

Data came from immunoSEQ multiplex PCR; TCRdb stores just in-frame clones and leaves some out. The sample lists 100,000 or so clones; more than 90% were seen once. The CDR3 totals 14 residues. The germline V gene has CDR1 MNHEY and CDR2 SVGAGI. V gave up 2 bases and J gave up 9 bases; unmatched junction bases: 6. The chain joins TRBV6-5 to TRBJ2-1, with 8 bases matching TRBD2. This TCR was sampled from a human donor with active COVID-19. The donor label of this sample is uncertain. The specimen was peripheral blood. CDR3 residues: CASSYPAGGGEQFF. The CDR3 DNA sequence: TGTGCCAGCAGTTACCCGGCGGGGGGTGGTGAGCAGTTCTTC.